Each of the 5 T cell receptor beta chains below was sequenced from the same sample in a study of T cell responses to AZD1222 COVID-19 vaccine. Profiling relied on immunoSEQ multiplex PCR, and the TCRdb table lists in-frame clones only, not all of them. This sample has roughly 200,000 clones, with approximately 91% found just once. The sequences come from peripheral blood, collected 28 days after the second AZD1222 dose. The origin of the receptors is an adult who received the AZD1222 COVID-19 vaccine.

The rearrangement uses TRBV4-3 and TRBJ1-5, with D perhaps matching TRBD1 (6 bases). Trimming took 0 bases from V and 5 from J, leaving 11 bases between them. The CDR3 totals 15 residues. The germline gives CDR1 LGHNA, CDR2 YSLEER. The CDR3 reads CASSQEVTGYQPQHF. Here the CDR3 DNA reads TGCGCCAGCAGCCAAGAAGTGACAGGCTATCAGCCCCAGCATTTT.

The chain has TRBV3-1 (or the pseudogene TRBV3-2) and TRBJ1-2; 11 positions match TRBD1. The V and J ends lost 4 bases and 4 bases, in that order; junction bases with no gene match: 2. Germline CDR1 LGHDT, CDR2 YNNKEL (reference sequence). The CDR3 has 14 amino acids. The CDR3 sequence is CASSPGTGGYGYTF. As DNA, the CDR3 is TGTGCCAGCAGCCCTGGGACAGGGGGCTATGGCTACACCTTC.

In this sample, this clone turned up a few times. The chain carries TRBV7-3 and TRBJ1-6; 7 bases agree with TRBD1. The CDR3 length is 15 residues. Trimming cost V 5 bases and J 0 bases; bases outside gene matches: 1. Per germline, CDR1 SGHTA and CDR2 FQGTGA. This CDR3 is CASSRTGSYNSPLHF. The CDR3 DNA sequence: TGTGCCAGCAGCCGGACAGGCTCCTATAATTCACCCCTCCACTTT. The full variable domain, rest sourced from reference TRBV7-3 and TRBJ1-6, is GAGVSQTPSNKVTEKGKYVELRCDPISGHTALYWYRQSLGQGPEFLIYFQGTGAADDSGLPNDRFFAVRPEGSVSTLKIQRTERGDSAVYLCASSRTGSYNSPLHFGNGTRLTVT.

CDR3 in amino acids: CASSRQRGDLAGDSYEQYF. Written as DNA, the CDR3 is TGCGCCAGCAGCCGCCAACGAGGAGATCTAGCGGGAGACTCCTACGAGCAGTACTTC. J is TRBJ2-7 and V is TRBV4-1; 10 bases line up with TRBD2. The CDR3 has 19 residues. V shed 4 bases and J 0 bases; nucleotides not matched to a gene: 15. Germline V gives CDR1 MGHRA, CDR2 YSYEKL.

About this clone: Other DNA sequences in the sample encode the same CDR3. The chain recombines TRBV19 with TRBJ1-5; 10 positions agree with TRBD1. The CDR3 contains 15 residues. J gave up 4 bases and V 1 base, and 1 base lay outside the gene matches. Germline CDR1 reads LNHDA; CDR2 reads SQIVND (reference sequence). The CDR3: CASSIGTGGNQPQHF. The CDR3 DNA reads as TGTGCCAGTAGTATAGGGACAGGGGGGAATCAGCCCCAGCATTTT.